The 13 T cell receptor beta chains below all came from one sample that was sequenced in a study of T cells and Merkel cell carcinoma outcomes (dated by TCRdb to between 2020 and 2021). Library prep was done by the immunoSEQ multiplex PCR assay. Entries here come from immuneACCESS through TCRdb and include only in-frame sequences with V and J called. Some clones fail to appear in such tables; in the studies checked, an unresolved V gene covers under half of the shortfall, and the cause of the remainder is unknown. The sample data list around 370 clones, and about nine tenths of these were observed just once. Over 12% of the sample lies in the top ten. Input material: tumor tissue from Merkel cell carcinoma. Receptors were obtained from a human donor with Merkel cell carcinoma.

Concerning this clone: The junction departs from the called germline gene at one end, perhaps through a read error. The V gene is TRBV10-1, the J gene TRBJ2-3; a weak D match, TRBD2 (6 bases). The CDR3 consists of 15 residues. CDR1 is WNHNN and CDR2 is SYGVQD in the germline V gene (reference sequence). The DNA of the CDR3 is TGCGCCAGCAGTGAAGTAGCGGACTACACAGATATGCAGTATTTT. It encodes CASSEVADYTDMQYF.

The chain couples TRBV18 to TRBJ2-3; 12 bases map to TRBD2. The V and J ends lost 3 bases and 7 bases, in that order; junction bases with no gene match: 20. The CDR3 runs 20 residues. In germline, CDR1 is KGHSH, CDR2 LQKENI. The DNA for the CDR3 is TGTGCCAGCTCACCCCCGGAGCTAGCGGGGGGGGCCCTGAATTTGAATACGCAGTATTTT. As protein: CASSPPELAGGALNLNTQYF.

The chain carries TRBV5-1 and TRBJ2-5; D might be TRBD2 (6 bases). Germline assignment: CDR1 SGHRS and CDR2 YFSETQ. The CDR3 is 16 amino acids. Deletions cut 0 bases from V and 2 bases from J, with 14 bases between. CDR3 sequence (DNA): TGCGCCAGCAGCTTGGCCCCCGGGACTGGGCAAGAGACCCAGTACTTC. Residues: CASSLAPGTGQETQYF.

The gene calls are TRBV4-3 and TRBJ2-7, with TRBD1 as a possible D gene (5 bases). The germline V and J ends were trimmed by 4 bases and 5 bases, with 12 bases remaining between them. The germline gives CDR1 LGHNA, CDR2 YSLEER. The CDR3 contains 13 residues. CDR3 sequence: CASSPQGRNEQYF. The CDR3, as DNA: TGCGCCAGCAGCCCCCAGGGCCGAAACGAGCAGTACTTC.

Only one count was recorded for this clone. The rearrangement uses TRBV29-1 and TRBJ2-3; perhaps D is TRBD1 or TRBD2 (5 bases each). The V end lost 7 bases, the J end lost 4 bases, and 15 bases lay between the germline ends. This CDR3 has 13 amino acids. Germline values: CDR1 SQVTM, CDR2 ANQGSEA. The CDR3 DNA reads as TGCAGCGGTCGAGTGATGGGGGCAGATACGCAGTATTTT. This translates into CSGRVMGADTQYF.

As to this clone: At one end the junction does not follow the germline gene, possibly because of a read error. The gene calls are TRBV7-2 and TRBJ2-3; D is undetermined. Germline CDR1 and CDR2: SGHTA and FQGNSA. The CDR3 has 13 residues. The CDR3 region is CASSPPSTNTQYF. Here the CDR3 DNA reads TGTGCCAGCAGCCCCCCTTCCACAAATACGCAGTATTTT.

The rearrangement joins TRBV7-2 to TRBJ2-1; 9 bases are a match to TRBD2. V was pared by 3 bases and J by 5 bases, with 2 bases of the junction left unmatched. The germline V gene has CDR1 SGHTA and CDR2 FQGNSA. The CDR3 runs to 14 residues. CDR3 DNA sequence: TGTGCCAGCAGCTTGGGACTAGCTAACAATGAGCAGTTCTTC. This codes for CASSLGLANNEQFF.

This chain uses TRBV6-5 with TRBJ1-2, with unresolved D. V lost 6 bases to trimming and J lost 4 bases, with 12 bases between them. The germline V gene encodes CDR1 MNHEY and CDR2 SVGAGI. This CDR3 spans 13 amino acids. The CDR3 reads CASRSENTYGYTF. Here the CDR3 DNA reads TGTGCCAGCAGGTCTGAAAACACCTATGGCTACACCTTC.

The CDR3 region has the DNA TGTGCCAGCTCACCTTTCAGGGATATGAACACTGAAGCTTTCTTT. Translation gives CASSPFRDMNTEAFF. The genes are TRBV18 and TRBJ1-1; D perhaps matches TRBD1 (5 bases). The ends were cut back, 3 bases at V and 0 bases at J, with 11 bases in the middle. The germline V gene has CDR1 KGHSH and CDR2 LQKENI. The CDR3 consists of 15 residues.

The chain carries TRBV10-2 and TRBJ2-7, with 8 bases that match TRBD2. Germline CDR1 reads WSHSY; CDR2 reads SAAADI. Trimming cost V 4 bases and J 2 bases; bases outside gene matches: 4. The CDR3 sequence is 14 residues long. The CDR3 DNA follows: TGCGCCAGCAGTGTGCGGGAGGCCCCCTACGAGCAGTACTTC. This encodes CASSVREAPYEQYF.

The gene calls are TRBV20-1 and TRBJ2-1; no clear D. The CDR3 sequence is 11 residues long. Germline CDR1 and CDR2: DFQATT and SNEGSKA (reference sequence). Trimming took off 1 base at V and 5 bases at J, with 3 bases between the two ends. The CDR3 nucleotides are TGCAGTGCTAGAGTTAACAATGAGCAGTTCTTC. Its translation is CSARVNNEQFF.

The rearrangement links TRBV7-2 to TRBJ2-7; D is possibly TRBD2 (7 bases). The V and J ends lost 1 base and 6 bases respectively, with 16 bases between them. This CDR3 is 15 amino acids long. Looked up from germline, CDR1 is SGHTA and CDR2 is FQGNSA. The CDR3 nucleotides are TGTGCCAGCAGCTTAGTACTCGCGGGGGCCCGCGAGCAGTACTTC. Residues: CASSLVLAGAREQYF. The entire variable domain, with the rest obtained from reference TRBV7-2 and TRBJ2-7, is as follows: GAGVSQSPSNKVTEKGKDVELRCDPISGHTALYWYRQSLGQGLEFLIYFQGNSAPDKSGLPSDRFSAERTGGSVSTLTIQRTQQEDSAVYLCASSLVLAGAREQYFGPGTRLTVT.

The gene calls are TRBV30 and TRBJ1-4, with 7 bases aligning to TRBD1. The CDR3 consists of 11 residues. V trimming: 3 bases; J trimming: 14 bases; junction bases outside the gene matches: 6. Per germline, CDR1 GTSNPN and CDR2 SVGIG (reference sequence). The CDR3 here is CAWRYRGVLFF. The CDR3, as DNA: TGTGCCTGGAGGTACAGGGGAGTGCTGTTTTTT.